The present T cell receptor (beta chain) was sequenced within a study of cytomegalovirus exposure and HLA in healthy donors. With 60 Vbeta and 13 Jbeta primers, the PCR was carried out. TCRdb's table, derived via immunoSEQ multiplex PCR, lists solely in-frame clones and lacks some. Its clone listing holds over 100,000 clones. Study conclusions and caveats: Versus the approximately 720-donor mean, an Asian-associated ancestry cluster reportedly showed fewer N-insertions in a later analysis.

Germline CDR1 is SGDLS and CDR2 is YYNGEE. Trimming took off 3 bases at V and 0 bases at J, with 10 bases between the two ends. CDR3 length: 15 amino acids. Comments on this clone: Its antigen is not identified.

This chain connects TRBV9 to TRBJ2-1; D uncertain. This sequence was found in a man younger than 35 in good health and CMV-seronegative. Sequenced sample: PBMCs. CDR3 coding DNA: TGTGCCAGCAGCGCCACCGCGAGCTCCTACAATGAGCAGTTCTTC. Protein: CASSATASSYNEQFF. Full variable domain (rest looked up from reference TRBV9 and TRBJ2-1): DSGVTQTPKHLITATGQRVTLRCSPRSGDLSVYWYQQSLDQGLQFLIQYYNGEERAKGNILERFSAQQFPDLHSELNLSSLELGDSALYFCASSATASSYNEQFFGPGTRLTVL.